These T cell receptor beta chains were read from a single sample in a study of cytomegalovirus exposure and HLA in healthy donors. Using immunoSEQ multiplex PCR, the repertoire was profiled, and TCRdb retains in-frame clones only, with some absent. The table includes some 150,000 clones, around 85% detected once. The specimen was PBMCs. The receptors were sampled from a woman between 25 and 40 years old in good health and CMV-seronegative. Each CDR3 is given with its conserved first and last residue. Fields, in order: clone size, D gene, V gene, J gene, CDR3 DNA, CDR3 protein. The D gene is left open where the match is weak. Not all rows give a size; the values are once, few, many and, for expanded clones, a class.

size: -
D: -
V: TRBV5-1
J: TRBJ2-3
DNA: TGCGCCAGCAGCCCGCAGGGGCCAGATACGCAGTATTTT
CDR3: CASSPQGPDTQYF

size: -
D: -
V: TRBV9
J: TRBJ1-3
DNA: TGTGCCAGCAGCCCCCGCCCATCACAGGGTTACGGAAACACCATATATTTT
CDR3: CASSPRPSQGYGNTIYF

size: -
D: -
V: TRBV7-6
J: TRBJ1-1
DNA: TGTGCCAGCAGCGCGGGGGTACAGGGAAGGAACACTGAAGCTTTCTTT
CDR3: CASSAGVQGRNTEAFF

size: -
D: -
V: TRBV4-3
J: TRBJ1-2
DNA: TGCGCCAGCAGCCAAGATAGGGGCGGCAACCCCTATGGCTACACCTTC
CDR3: CASSQDRGGNPYGYTF

size: -
D: -
V: TRBV5-1
J: TRBJ1-2
DNA: TGCGCCAGCAGCTTGTTTGGGGGCGGGGGTCGCGGAACCCGCTATGGCTACACCTTC
CDR3: CASSLFGGGGRGTRYGYTF

size: -
D: -
V: TRBV30
J: TRBJ1-5
DNA: TGTGCCTGGAGTGTAGACGGGGGTGAGCCCCAGCATTTT
CDR3: CAWSVDGGEPQHF

size: -
D: TRBD1
V: TRBV10-3
J: TRBJ1-4
DNA: TGTGCCATCAGTGAGAGACAGGGGATAGAGGAAAAACTGTTTTTT
CDR3: CAISERQGIEEKLFF

size: -
D: TRBD1
V: TRBV29-1
J: TRBJ2-5
DNA: TGCAGCGGGACCGGGACAGGGCTCCAAGAGACCCAGTACTTC
CDR3: CSGTGTGLQETQYF

size: -
D: -
V: TRBV12-5
J: TRBJ1-5
DNA: TGTGCTAGTGGAGACAGTTCCTATAGCAATCAGCCCCAGCATTTT
CDR3: CASGDSSYSNQPQHF

size: -
D: -
V: TRBV27
J: TRBJ1-2
DNA: TGTGCCAGCAGTTTAACGCGGGCGAGGGTGTCGGGCTACACCTTC
CDR3: CASSLTRARVSGYTF

size: -
D: -
V: TRBV7-7
J: TRBJ2-2
DNA: TGTGCCAGCAGCGCGCAGGTGGCGAACACCGGGGAGCTGTTTTTT
CDR3: CASSAQVANTGELFF

size: -
D: TRBD1
V: TRBV6-5
J: TRBJ2-7
DNA: TGTGCCAGCAGGAGGGACAGTCCCTACGAGCAGTACTTC
CDR3: CASRRDSPYEQYF

size: -
D: TRBD1
V: TRBV6-1
J: TRBJ1-1
DNA: TGTGCCAGCAACCCGACAGGGCAGAGCACTGAAGCTTTCTTT
CDR3: CASNPTGQSTEAFF

size: -
D: -
V: TRBV2
J: TRBJ2-3
DNA: TGTGCCAGCAGTGAAATTGGAGCTAGCGGCACAGATACGCAGTATTTT
CDR3: CASSEIGASGTDTQYF

size: -
D: -
V: TRBV2
J: TRBJ1-2
DNA: TGTGCCAGCAGCCTGCGAGCGGGTACGCCTGGCTACACCTTC
CDR3: CASSLRAGTPGYTF

size: -
D: TRBD2
V: TRBV10-3
J: TRBJ2-5
DNA: TGTGCCATCAGGGGACTAGCGGGAGGGGGACAAGAGACCCAGTACTTC
CDR3: CAIRGLAGGGQETQYF

size: -
D: -
V: TRBV4-3
J: TRBJ1-6
DNA: TGCGCCAGCAGCCAAGAGCCCCGGGGTGCGAATTCACCCCTCCACTTT
CDR3: CASSQEPRGANSPLHF

size: -
D: TRBD1
V: TRBV18
J: TRBJ1-2
DNA: TGTGCCAGCTCACGTGTAGGGACAGAAAATAACTATGGCTACACCTTC
CDR3: CASSRVGTENNYGYTF

size: once
D: -
V: TRBV6-5
J: TRBJ2-1
DNA: TGTGCCAGCAGTCCTACAGGTTTCAATGAGCAGTTCTTC
CDR3: CASSPTGFNEQFF

size: -
D: -
V: TRBV9
J: TRBJ2-1
DNA: TGTGCCAGCAGACCCCCTAGGGGAGGTTACAATGAGCAGTTCTTC
CDR3: CASRPPRGGYNEQFF

size: -
D: -
V: TRBV6-5
J: TRBJ2-7
DNA: TGTGCCAGCAGCCCCTCACCGGGACTCGAGCAGTACTTC
CDR3: CASSPSPGLEQYF

size: -
D: -
V: TRBV6-5
J: TRBJ2-7
DNA: TGTGCCAGCAGTTTTACCGGACAGAGCGAGCAGTACTTC
CDR3: CASSFTGQSEQYF

size: -
D: -
V: TRBV11-2
J: TRBJ2-7
DNA: TGTGCCAGCAGCTTAGATCTGGGCCTCACTTACGAGCAGTACTTC
CDR3: CASSLDLGLTYEQYF

size: -
D: TRBD2
V: TRBV5-1
J: TRBJ2-7
DNA: TGCGCCAGCAGCTTGGAGACTAGCGCCGCGCCCTACGAGCAGTACTTC
CDR3: CASSLETSAAPYEQYF

size: -
D: -
V: TRBV2
J: TRBJ1-2
DNA: TGTGCCAGCAGTGAAGCGCTGGCTGTCAATAACTATGGCTACACCTTC
CDR3: CASSEALAVNNYGYTF

size: -
D: -
V: TRBV5-4
J: TRBJ2-3
DNA: TGTGCCAGCAGCTTGGATCCCCTAGAAGGTACGCAGTATTTT
CDR3: CASSLDPLEGTQYF

size: once
D: -
V: TRBV19
J: TRBJ2-2
DNA: TGTGCCAGTAGTATGTGGGACACCACCGGGGAGCTGTTTTTT
CDR3: CASSMWDTTGELFF

size: few
D: TRBD2
V: TRBV5-4
J: TRBJ2-7
DNA: TGTGCCAGCAGCGAGGGATGGGGGGGCGAGCAGTACTTC
CDR3: CASSEGWGGEQYF

size: -
D: TRBD1
V: TRBV6-5
J: TRBJ1-2
DNA: TGTGCCAGCAGTTACGGGACAGGGAACTATGGCTACACCTTC
CDR3: CASSYGTGNYGYTF

size: -
D: -
V: TRBV19
J: TRBJ1-2
DNA: TGTGCCAGTAGTATAAAAGGGAGCTATGGCTACACCTTC
CDR3: CASSIKGSYGYTF

size: -
D: -
V: TRBV11-3
J: TRBJ1-1
DNA: TGTGCCAGCAGTCGGGAGTCAAACACTGAAGCTTTCTTT
CDR3: CASSRESNTEAFF

size: -
D: TRBD1
V: TRBV6-1
J: TRBJ2-5
DNA: TGTGCCAGCAGTGAGCCAGGGGGCAATTCGTACCAAGAGACCCAGTACTTC
CDR3: CASSEPGGNSYQETQYF

size: -
D: -
V: TRBV5-1
J: TRBJ1-3
DNA: TGCGCCAGCAGGCGAGAGGGGACATCTGGAAACACCATATATTTT
CDR3: CASRREGTSGNTIYF

size: -
D: -
V: TRBV30
J: TRBJ2-3
DNA: TGTGCCTGGAGGGTGACAGCATTCACAGATACGCAGTATTTT
CDR3: CAWRVTAFTDTQYF

size: -
D: -
V: TRBV4-2
J: TRBJ2-3
DNA: TGTGCCAGCAGCCTTACAGGGCCAGATACGCAGTATTTT
CDR3: CASSLTGPDTQYF